Described below is a single TCR beta chain sequence and its context. Its antigen remains unknown. This sample is drawn from a study of shared clonotypes between healthy human individuals. At deep level, the assay was performed. The data were produced by immunoSEQ multiplex PCR, yet TCRdb's version contains in-frame clones alone and is incomplete. Among approximately 1,500,000 clones listed, around 97% were seen once. Study-wide findings and caveats: Clonotypes shared by all four sorted-subset donors had higher generation probabilities than non-shared clonotypes. Approximately 4.6% of naive CD4 clonotypes were common to a few donors.

Per the germline V gene, CDR1 is KGHSH and CDR2 is LQKENI. J lost 2 bases, V lost 6 bases, and 7 bases had no gene match. This CDR3 region has 15 residues. The sequencing input was naive CD4+ T cells sorted from blood. Subset specified: CD45RA+ positively selected. The chain uses TRBV18 and TRBJ2-7, with 10 bases fitting TRBD1. The TCR sequence derives from a man younger than 40 in good health. DNA for the CDR3: TGTGCCAGCTCCTTGGGACAGGGGTTAGCCTACGAGCAGTACTTC. Translating it yields CASSLGQGLAYEQYF.